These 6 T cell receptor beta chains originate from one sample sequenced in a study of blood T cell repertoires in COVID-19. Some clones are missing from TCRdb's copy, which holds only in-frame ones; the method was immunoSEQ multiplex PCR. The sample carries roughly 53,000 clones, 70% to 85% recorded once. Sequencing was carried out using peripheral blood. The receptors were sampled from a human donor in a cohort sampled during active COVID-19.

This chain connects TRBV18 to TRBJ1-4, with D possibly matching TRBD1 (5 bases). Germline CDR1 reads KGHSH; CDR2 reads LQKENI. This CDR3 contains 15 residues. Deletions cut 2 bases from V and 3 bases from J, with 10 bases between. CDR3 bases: TGTGCCAGCTCACCATCAGGGAATGCTAATGAAAAACTGTTTTTT. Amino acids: CASSPSGNANEKLFF.

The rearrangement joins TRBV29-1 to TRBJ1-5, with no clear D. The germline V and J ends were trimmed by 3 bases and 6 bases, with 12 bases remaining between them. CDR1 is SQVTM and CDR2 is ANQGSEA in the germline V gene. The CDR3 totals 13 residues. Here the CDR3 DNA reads TGCAGCGTTGAGGGCCCGGAAGGTCAGCCCCAGCATTTT. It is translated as CSVEGPEGQPQHF. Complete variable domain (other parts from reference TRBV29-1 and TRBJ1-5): SAVISQKPSRDICQRGTSLTIQCQVDSQVTMMFWYRQQPGQSLTLIATANQGSEATYESGFVIDKFPISRPNLTFSTLTVSNMSPEDSSIYLCSVEGPEGQPQHFGDGTRLSIL.

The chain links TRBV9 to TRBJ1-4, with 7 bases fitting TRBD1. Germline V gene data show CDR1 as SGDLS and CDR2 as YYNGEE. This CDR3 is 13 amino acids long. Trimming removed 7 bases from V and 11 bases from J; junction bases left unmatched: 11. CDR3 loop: CASQREGQSKLFF. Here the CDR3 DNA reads TGTGCCAGCCAGAGAGAGGGACAGTCGAAACTGTTTTTT.

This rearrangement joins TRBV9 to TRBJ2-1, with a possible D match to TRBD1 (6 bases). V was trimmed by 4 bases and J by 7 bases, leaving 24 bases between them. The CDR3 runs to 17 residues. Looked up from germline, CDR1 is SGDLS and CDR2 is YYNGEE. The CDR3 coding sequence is TGTGCCAGCAGCCTCGAGCTGGGGCAGGGGATCCGGAATGAGCAGTTCTTC. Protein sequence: CASSLELGQGIRNEQFF.

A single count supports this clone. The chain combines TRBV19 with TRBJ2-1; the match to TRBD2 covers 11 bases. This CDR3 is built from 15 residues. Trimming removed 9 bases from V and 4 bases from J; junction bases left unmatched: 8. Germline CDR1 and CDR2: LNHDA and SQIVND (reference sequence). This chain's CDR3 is CASSPTSGEYNEQFF. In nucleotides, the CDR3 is TGTGCCAGCAGTCCGACTAGCGGGGAATACAATGAGCAGTTCTTC. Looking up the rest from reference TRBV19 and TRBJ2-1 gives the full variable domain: DGGITQSPKYLFRKEGQNVTLSCEQNLNHDAMYWYRQDPGQGLRLIYYSQIVNDFQKGDIAEGYSVSREKKESFPLTVTSAQKNPTAFYLCASSPTSGEYNEQFFGPGTRLTVL.

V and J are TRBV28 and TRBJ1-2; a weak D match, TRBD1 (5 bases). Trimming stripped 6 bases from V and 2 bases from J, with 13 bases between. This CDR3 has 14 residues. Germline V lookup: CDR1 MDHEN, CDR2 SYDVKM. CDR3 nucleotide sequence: TGTGCCAGCAGCCCCCCCAGGGCGAACTATGGCTACACCTTC. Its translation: CASSPPRANYGYTF.